This T cell receptor (beta chain) appears in the sequencing data of a study of blood T cells in healthy people across ages. Study results and limitations: Per-million-T-cell TCR beta diversity fell roughly linearly with age.

Sample-barcoded 5' priming and a J-beta primer mix drove a second PCR of roughly 6 to 12 cycles. A template-switch adaptor with 12 random nucleotides tagged each cDNA molecule. TCRdb called the 5' RACE reads again in MiXCR, with one record for every CDR3 protein. The profile covers about 930,000 distinct CDR3 sequences, with approximately 32% appearing a single time and roughly a tenth taken by the ten largest. Comments on this clonotype: Its matching antigen is unknown.

A further study also used this sample, focusing on T cells of mothers and their children. That paper notes: Using the M1S primer, the second PCR added sample barcodes along with 2-4 random nucleotides.

The sequenced sample was blood. The source is a woman aged 40 to 50 in good health.

The CDR3 nucleotides are TGTGCCAGCAGAACCCGCGCGGGGAATGGCTACACCTTC. Translating gives CASRTRAGNGYTF. V is TRBV12-3 or TRBV12-4 and J is TRBJ1-2; D uncertain. The CDR3 contains 13 residues. The V end lost 6 bases, the J end lost 6 bases, and 14 bases lay between the germline ends.